This T cell receptor (beta chain) comes out of a study of cytomegalovirus exposure and HLA in healthy donors (dated by TCRdb to 2017 to 2019). Regarding the research as a whole: An earlier analysis of several hundred of the donors reported under 300 Gb of sequence data and around 110 million unique TCR beta sequences obtained from roughly 180 million T cells. About 310 gigabases of sequencing data and tens of millions of unique TCR sequences were included in an early release covering about 620 HLA-typed donors. Of the 300 to 500 genotyped donors, roughly 80% were placed in the genetic ancestry cluster associated with self-reported Caucasian donors. The study was designed to test whether signatures of past pathogen exposure could be identified by cataloging public T cell receptors. The study used immunosequencing to profile the T cell repertoires of more than 650 subjects and linked those repertoires to cytomegalovirus serostatus. Along with the approximately 650-subject first cohort, a separate validation cohort of over a hundred different subjects was used. High-throughput TCR immunosequencing, statistical association of individual TCRs with disease status, and machine learning were combined to predict cytomegalovirus infection status. A later analysis re-examined previously published TCR beta repertoires from just over 650 donors and added high-resolution HLA genotyping to investigate patterns of TCR occurrence. In the later analysis, no new phenotypic data were used to find candidate immune exposures; instead, reliance was placed on TCR beta sequences and their occurrence across donors. An earlier analysis of 500 to 750 of the donors applied high-throughput TCR beta sequencing to assess whether each TCR beta V gene segment acted as functional or pseudogenic. Alongside the repertoire data, information on donor age, sex, ethnicity and CMV serostatus was compiled. In a later genetic analysis, genome-wide SNP genotypes for 398 of the 666 donors were used, and that subset was treated as a discovery cohort. All discovery cohort repertoires had been generated on a single sequencing platform. Both class I and class II loci were covered by HLA typing, at four-digit resolution. The number of donors typed differed by locus, with about 620-630 for A, B, C, DRB1 and DQB1, more than 500 for DQA1, under 610 for DPA1, and around 430 for DPB1. A handful of DR-DQ haplotypes were handled as single units for association and clustering because linkage in the cohort was strong. On average, 235,054 unique TCR beta nucleotide sequences were sequenced per donor among 398 genotyped donors of the cohort, with 15% to 20% of those sequences being non-productive. Overall study results and their limits: Compared with the 666-donor mean, donors in an Asian-associated ancestry cluster had fewer N-insertions in productive TCRs, according to a later genetic analysis. In an earlier analysis of about 550 of the donors, most TCR beta V segments were observed in productive rearrangements about 87% or about 30% of the time, broadly matching IMGT annotations. In the study, around 160 TCR beta chains were listed as associated with cytomegalovirus. The sequencing pipeline was judged likely to have produced a cluster of highly shared sequence variants as a technical artifact. While some public TCRs were present in many individuals, most TCR sequences turned up only very rarely across donors. Because HLA typing was missing for some donors at each locus, association tests included only the typed subset. In a later analysis, the rate of TCR association differed among HLA loci, with DRB1 alleles having the most associated TCRs and HLA-C alleles having the fewest. Compared with equally common non-associated chains, HLA-associated TCR beta chains in a later analysis were more clonally expanded and had lower generation probabilities. When HLA alleles, especially DR and DQ, strongly co-occurred, TCR associations were difficult to assign to individual alleles. In vitro tests confirmed that a few of the cytomegalovirus-associated TCR beta chains recognize cytomegalovirus antigens. This cohort had only TCR beta chains sequenced, and the lack of alpha or paired-chain data limited which features could be detected. In a later analysis, about 16,000 TCR beta sequences were associated with specific HLA alleles at a false discovery rate of 0.05. In both the original and validation cohorts, the classifier was reported to diagnose cytomegalovirus status with high specificity and sensitivity. The 87-base-pair reads could not distinguish some IMGT-functional V segments, including TRBV6-2 and TRBV6-3, so those segments were excluded. A further reported finding was that TCR beta sequences accurately predicted the HLA-A and HLA-B alleles for most subjects in the first cohort. According to a later analysis, parvovirus B19, influenza, CMV and Epstein-Barr virus appeared linked to several top co-occurrence clusters. Immune exposure information for the cohort was limited to CMV serostatus. The authors suggested that the approach could potentially be extended to other disease states and immunological phenotypes. The presence/absence analyses assumed that sequencing depth was roughly uniform across donors, and that assumption may not be true. Linkage disequilibrium might explain the correlated functional status among segregating V segments, but an unknown experimental factor could not be excluded. The earlier analysis of approximately 540 of the donors excluded roughly 17 rarely observed V segments, including chromosome 9 orphons, because counts were too low. Most CMV-associated TCR beta chains appeared to be HLA-restricted in a later analysis, and the HLA associations seemed to be driven largely by CMV exposure. In a later genetic analysis, a missense DCLRE1C variant was associated with V-gene and J-gene trimming of TCR beta chains, and the association was replicated in an independent cohort.

Libraries were made using the immunoSEQ multiplex PCR assay. A mixture of 60 forward primers for TCR Vbeta segments and 13 reverse primers for TCR Jbeta segments was used in the multiplex PCR. The CDR3 region of rearranged TCR beta genes was amplified from genomic DNA with a multiplex PCR assay. The amplified TCR beta libraries were sequenced on the Illumina HiSeq System as 87-base-pair reads. The paper's processing steps were these. In a later analysis, tens of millions of unique TCR beta chains were counted across the approximately 620 repertoires, and approximately 11 million of these chains were shared by at least two donors. Raw reads were error-corrected and collapsed into unique sequences by a nearest-neighbor algorithm in which closely related sequences were merged to remove PCR and sequencing errors. CDR3 sequences were aligned to IMGT reference sequences to assign V, D and J gene segments. Each retained sequence needed at least a six-nucleotide match to both a V gene segment and a J gene segment. Rearrangements were called productive when the CDR3 lacked stop codons and stayed in frame with V and J; all others were non-productive. Following IMGT convention, CDR3 was defined as the stretch from the second conserved V-encoded cysteine to the conserved J-encoded phenylalanine. The earlier analysis of some 540 of the donors excluded any sequence lacking an unambiguous match to a single V gene segment. An earlier analysis of a few hundred of the donors called V segments functional above 56.7% productive rearrangements and segregating when the between-donor standard deviation exceeded 5%. A statistical classification framework was built to diagnose cytomegalovirus status from the catalog of TCR beta chain sequences. In a later analysis, TCR nucleotide sequences were compared against IMGT/GENE-DB human TR gene sequences so that V and J genes could be assigned. Using the TCRdist pipeline, a later analysis assigned CDR3 sequences along with most-parsimonious VDJ recombination scenarios. A later analysis defined each TCR beta chain by its CDR3 amino acid sequence plus V-gene family, and excluded reads lacking a unique V-gene family. As a way to deal with suspected cross-contamination and a sequencing artifact, a later analysis dropped hundreds of nucleotide sequences that were highly shared and had low generation probability. For each public chain, a later analysis derived a clonal expansion index from normalized ranks of inferred template counts within each repertoire. Generation probabilities in a later analysis came from a VDJ recombination model fitted to out-of-frame rearrangements, and those results were checked against IGoR. In a later analysis, TCR-TCR, TCR-HLA and TCR-CMV co-occurrence was scored with hypergeometric tests, and a repertoire-size bias correction was applied to TCR pairs. In a later analysis, false discovery rates were estimated by permuting HLA or CMV assignments 20 times. In a later analysis, co-occurring TCRs were grouped with DBSCAN, and TCRdist sequence similarity was added when clustering was performed within HLA-allele-positive subsets. For co-occurrence clustering, repertoires with fewer than 30,000 or more than 120,000 public chains were excluded, along with roughly 5 repertoires with anomalous nucleotide sharing. TCRdb provides this immuneACCESS table in a form limited to in-frame rearrangements. Some clones are lacking; in checked studies, under half of them reflect an unresolved V gene, and why the rest are absent is not known. V, J and clone size are those of that table, while D and trimming were read from the DNA. For this sample the table gives roughly 80,000 clones, of which about 70% were detected only once. The ten largest clones add up to 6.2% of the sample.

The trim is 5 bases for V and 7 bases for J, with a gap of 17 bases between the germline ends. CDR1 and CDR2 were assigned from the germline V gene as SGHTA and FQGNSA. The CDR3 spans 14 residues, from the cysteine through the phenylalanine. The entry retains the CDR3 DNA only, 42 bases that are in frame from base 1. A remark on this clone: Which antigen it targets is not known. The sample holds no much larger clone one base away, and base qualities are not on file.

The cohort was made up of approximately 670 healthy bone marrow donors. Cohort members were all nominally healthy when sampled, although unrecorded immune exposures were likely present. The donor was CMV seropositive and belonged to the group of 250 to 300 seropositive cohort members. Every donor gave a peripheral blood sample, and the peripheral blood mononuclear cells from that sample were used for TCR beta sequencing. Genomic DNA was extracted from the blood cell samples with the Qiagen DNeasy Blood Extraction Kit. The chain couples TRBV7-2 to TRBJ1-1; the D gene is perhaps TRBD1, from 5 matching bases. This receptor was identified in a woman in her fifties or sixties in good health and CMV-seropositive. The sample was PBMCs. The DNA sequence is given as TGTGCCAGCAGCCCAATGGGGGGACGGAGTGAAGCTTTCTTT. Its coded protein is CASSPMGGRSEAFF.